This TCR beta chain came from a study of cytomegalovirus exposure and HLA in healthy donors. Study-level points and caveats: A later analysis showed HLA-associated TCR beta chains outstripping equally common others in clonal expansion. Immune exposure information comprised only CMV serostatus. Altogether, 164 TCR beta chains were recorded as cytomegalovirus-associated.

Concerning this clone: The antigen is not known.

The PCR employed 60 Vbeta primers together with 13 Jbeta primers. Only in-frame clones appear in the TCRdb table, and some are missing; sequencing was by immunoSEQ multiplex PCR. The sample includes 100,000 or so clones, 77% of them seen just once. The specimen sequenced was PBMCs. This TCR was sampled from a woman in her 40s in good health and CMV-seropositive.

CDR3 coding DNA: TGTGCCACCGGGACCGGGACAGGATACAATGAGCAGTTCTTC. Protein: CATGTGTGYNEQFF. V and J are TRBV10-3 and TRBJ2-1; 8 bases fit TRBD1. Germline assignment: CDR1 ENHRY and CDR2 SYGVKD. The V segment lost 10 bases and the J segment 4 bases; nucleotides outside the gene matches: 9. The CDR3 runs 14 residues.